This TCR beta chain came from a study of blood T cell repertoires in COVID-19. About the study: Sample material is recorded as cDNA or gDNA derived from T cells, B-cell-depleted T cells, or PBMCs.

There are 13 residues in the CDR3. V lost 5 bases and J 5 bases, leaving 12 bases between the germline ends. Germline V gives CDR1 MDHEN, CDR2 SYDVKM. Per the original methods: Quantification of nucleated cells was approximated via reference gene primer amplification. Using immunoSEQ multiplex PCR, the repertoire was profiled, and TCRdb retains in-frame clones only, with some absent. That table is the source of V, J and clone size, and D and trimming were worked out from the DNA. The table records more than 95,000 clones, roughly 80% of them present only once. The source is a man between 50 and 59 years old with acute or convalescent COVID-19. Sample: peripheral blood. This sequence joins TRBV28 and TRBJ1-2, with D unclear. The CDR3 bases are TGTGCCAGCAGTCCCCCCGCGGGGTATGGCTACACCTTC. This gives the protein CASSPPAGYGYTF.